Listed below are T cell receptor beta chains from one sample, sequenced in a study of blood T cell repertoires in COVID-19. The protocol was immunoSEQ multiplex PCR, while the TCRdb copy is restricted to in-frame clones and leaves out a portion. The sample yields more than 200,000 clones, about 86% seen once. The sample taken for sequencing was peripheral blood. The receptors stem from a man aged 25 to 45 with active or convalescent COVID-19. The CDR3 runs from the conserved cysteine through the conserved F or W. The D gene is left open where the match is weak. The listing skips clone size in some rows; elsewhere it reads once, few, many or a size class.

clone_size d_call j_call v_call cdr3_aa cdr3_nt
- TRBD1 TRBJ1-1 TRBV29-1 CSALRTGGNTEAFF TGCAGCGCCCTCAGGACAGGGGGCAACACTGAAGCTTTCTTT
- TRBD1 TRBJ2-7 TRBV20-1 CSVRQGYEQYF TGCAGTGTTAGACAGGGGTACGAGCAGTACTTC
- - TRBJ1-2 TRBV4-2 CASSQDRTQAFPSNYGYTF TGTGCCAGCAGCCAAGATCGTACGCAGGCTTTCCCATCTAACTATGGCTACACCTTC
- - TRBJ2-7 TRBV27 CASSTQGLSYEQYF TGTGCCAGCAGTACCCAGGGCTTGTCCTACGAGCAGTACTTC
- TRBD2 TRBJ2-5 TRBV6-5 CASSYLAGGIEETQYF TGTGCCAGCAGTTACCTAGCGGGGGGGATCGAAGAGACCCAGTACTTC
once - TRBJ2-7 TRBV4-1 CASSPARGNYEQYF TGCGCCAGCAGCCCAGCGAGGGGGAACTACGAGCAGTACTTC
- - TRBJ2-2 TRBV12-5 CASGLLSRGSSTGELFF TGTGCTAGTGGTTTGCTATCCCGGGGGTCGAGCACCGGGGAGCTGTTTTTT
- TRBD2 TRBJ2-3 TRBV27 CASSLETSGVGATDTQYF TGTGCCAGCAGTTTAGAAACTAGCGGGGTCGGGGCTACAGATACGCAGTATTTT
- - TRBJ1-5 TRBV19 CASIPGQGTNQPQHF TGTGCCAGTATCCCAGGCCAGGGAACAAATCAGCCCCAGCATTTT
- - TRBJ1-1 TRBV3-1/TRBV3-2 CASTGMGTEAFF TGTGCCTCCACAGGGATGGGAACTGAAGCTTTCTTT
once TRBD2 TRBJ2-1 TRBV7-2 CASSPGTSGEPTHEQFF TGTGCCAGCAGCCCCGGGACTAGCGGGGAACCTACGCATGAGCAGTTCTTC
- TRBD2 TRBJ2-3 TRBV24-1 CATSVSGGADTQYF TGTGCCACCAGTGTTAGCGGGGGCGCAGATACGCAGTATTTT
- TRBD1 TRBJ1-2 TRBV2 CASSKSDRGNYGYTF TGTGCCAGCAGCAAAAGTGACAGGGGGAACTATGGCTACACCTTC